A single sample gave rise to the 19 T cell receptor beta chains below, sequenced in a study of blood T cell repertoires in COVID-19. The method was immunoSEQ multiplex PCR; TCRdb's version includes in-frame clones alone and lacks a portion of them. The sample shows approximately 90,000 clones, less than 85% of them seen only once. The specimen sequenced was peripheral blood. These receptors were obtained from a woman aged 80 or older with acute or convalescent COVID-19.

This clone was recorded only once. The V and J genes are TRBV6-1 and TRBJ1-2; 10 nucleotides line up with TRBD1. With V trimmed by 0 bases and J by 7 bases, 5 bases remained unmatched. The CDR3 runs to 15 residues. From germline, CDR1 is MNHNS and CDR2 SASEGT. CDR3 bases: TGTGCCAGCAGTGAAGCCCCGGGACAGGGGCCTGGCTACACCTTC. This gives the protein CASSEAPGQGPGYTF.

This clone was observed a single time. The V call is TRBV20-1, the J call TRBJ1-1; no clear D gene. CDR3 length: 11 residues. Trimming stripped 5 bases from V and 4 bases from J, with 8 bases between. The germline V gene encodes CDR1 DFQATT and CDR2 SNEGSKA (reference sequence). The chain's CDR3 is CSASRGTEAFF. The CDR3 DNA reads TGCAGTGCTTCCCGAGGCACTGAAGCTTTCTTT.

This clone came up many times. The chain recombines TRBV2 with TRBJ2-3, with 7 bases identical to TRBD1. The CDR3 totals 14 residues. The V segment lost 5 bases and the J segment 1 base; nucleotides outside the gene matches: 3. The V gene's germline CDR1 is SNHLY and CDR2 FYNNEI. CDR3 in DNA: TGTGCCAGCAGTCAAGGACAGGGCACAGATACGCAGTATTTT. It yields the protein CASSQGQGTDTQYF.

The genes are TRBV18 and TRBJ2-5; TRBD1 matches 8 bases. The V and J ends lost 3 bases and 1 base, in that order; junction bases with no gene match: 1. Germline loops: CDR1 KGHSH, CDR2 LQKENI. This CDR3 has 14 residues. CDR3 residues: CASSPDRAQETQYF. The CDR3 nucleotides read TGTGCCAGCTCACCGGACAGGGCCCAAGAGACCCAGTACTTC.

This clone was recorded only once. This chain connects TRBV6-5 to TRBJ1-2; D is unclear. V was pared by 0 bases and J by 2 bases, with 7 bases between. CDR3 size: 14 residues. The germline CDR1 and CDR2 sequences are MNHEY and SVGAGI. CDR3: CASSYSGRNYGYTF. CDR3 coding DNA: TGTGCCAGCAGTTACTCGGGGAGAAACTATGGCTACACCTTC.

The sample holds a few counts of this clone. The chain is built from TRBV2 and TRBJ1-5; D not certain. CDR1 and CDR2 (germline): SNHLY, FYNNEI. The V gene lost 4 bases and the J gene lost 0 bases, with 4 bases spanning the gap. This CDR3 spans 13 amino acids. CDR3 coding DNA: TGTGCCAGCAGTGTGTATAGCAATCAGCCCCAGCATTTT. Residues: CASSVYSNQPQHF.

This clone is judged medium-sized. Here the CDR3 reads CASSADGTGFEQYF. CDR3 nucleotides: TGTGCCAGTAGTGCTGACGGGACAGGGTTCGAGCAGTACTTC. This rearrangement joins TRBV19 to TRBJ2-7; the match to TRBD1 covers 9 bases. CDR3 length: 14 amino acids. Germline CDR1 is LNHDA and CDR2 is SQIVND (reference sequence). Trimming removed 5 bases from V and 6 bases from J; junction bases left unmatched: 8.

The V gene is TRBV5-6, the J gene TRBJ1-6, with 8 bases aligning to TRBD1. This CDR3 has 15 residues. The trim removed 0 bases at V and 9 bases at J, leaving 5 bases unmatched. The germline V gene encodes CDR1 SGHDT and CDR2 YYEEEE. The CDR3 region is CASSLGQGRASPLHF. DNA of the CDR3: TGTGCCAGCAGCTTGGGACAGGGGCGGGCTTCACCCCTCCACTTT.

The CDR3 DNA follows: TGTGCCAGCGGCGCGGGACAGGGGAGATATGAGCAGTTCTTC. It translates to CASGAGQGRYEQFF. The chain couples TRBV2 to TRBJ2-1; the match to TRBD1 covers 10 bases. Germline V gives CDR1 SNHLY, CDR2 FYNNEI. Unmatched junction bases numbered 9, after V lost 8 bases and J lost 8 bases. CDR3 length: 14 amino acids.

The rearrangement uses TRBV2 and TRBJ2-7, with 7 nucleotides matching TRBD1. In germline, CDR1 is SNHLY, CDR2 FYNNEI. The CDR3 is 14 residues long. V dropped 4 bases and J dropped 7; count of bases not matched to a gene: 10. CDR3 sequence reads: CASSGLEGAWEQYF. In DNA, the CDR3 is TGTGCCAGCAGTGGATTAGAGGGGGCCTGGGAGCAGTACTTC.

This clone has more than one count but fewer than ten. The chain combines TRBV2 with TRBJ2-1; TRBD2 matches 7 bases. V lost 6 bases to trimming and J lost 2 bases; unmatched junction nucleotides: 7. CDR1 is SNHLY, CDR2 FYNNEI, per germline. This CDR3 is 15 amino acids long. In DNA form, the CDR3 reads TGTGCCAGCAGGGCACTAGCGCAAGCCTACAATGAGCAGTTCTTC. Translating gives CASRALAQAYNEQFF.

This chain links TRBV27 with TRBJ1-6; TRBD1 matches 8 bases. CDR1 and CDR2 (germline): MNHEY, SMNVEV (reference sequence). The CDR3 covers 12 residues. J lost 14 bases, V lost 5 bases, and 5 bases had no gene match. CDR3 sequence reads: CASSGTGGALHF. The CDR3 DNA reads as TGTGCCAGCAGTGGGACAGGTGGGGCCCTCCACTTT.

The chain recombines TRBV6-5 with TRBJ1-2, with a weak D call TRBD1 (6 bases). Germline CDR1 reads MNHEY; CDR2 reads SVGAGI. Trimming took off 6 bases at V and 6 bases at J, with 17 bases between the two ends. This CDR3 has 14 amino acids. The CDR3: CASSRGQQGNGYTF. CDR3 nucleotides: TGTGCCAGCAGCAGAGGCCAACAGGGTAATGGCTACACCTTC.

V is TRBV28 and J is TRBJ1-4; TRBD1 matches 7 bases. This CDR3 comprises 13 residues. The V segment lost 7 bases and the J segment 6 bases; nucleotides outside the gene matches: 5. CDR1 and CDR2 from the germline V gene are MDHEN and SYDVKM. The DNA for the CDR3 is TGTGCCAGCAAGGCAGGGGGGTATGAAAAACTGTTTTTT. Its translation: CASKAGGYEKLFF.

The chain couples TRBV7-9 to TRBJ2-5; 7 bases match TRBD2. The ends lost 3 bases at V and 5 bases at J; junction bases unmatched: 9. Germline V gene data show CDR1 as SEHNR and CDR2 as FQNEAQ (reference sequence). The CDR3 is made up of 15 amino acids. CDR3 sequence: CASSFTSVSQETQYF. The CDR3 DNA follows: TGTGCCAGCAGCTTTACTAGCGTTTCTCAGGAGACCCAGTACTTC.

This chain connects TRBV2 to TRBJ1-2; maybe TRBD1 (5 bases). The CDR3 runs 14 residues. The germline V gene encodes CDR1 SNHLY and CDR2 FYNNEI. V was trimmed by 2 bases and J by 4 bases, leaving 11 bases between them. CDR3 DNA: TGTGCCAGCAGTGAAATGTGGGGCGCCTATGGCTACACCTTC. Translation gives CASSEMWGAYGYTF.

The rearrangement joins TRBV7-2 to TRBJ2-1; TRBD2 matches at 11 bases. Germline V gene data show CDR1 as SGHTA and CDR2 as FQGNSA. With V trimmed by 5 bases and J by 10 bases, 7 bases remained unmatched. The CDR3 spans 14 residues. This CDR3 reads CASSEGSGRGEQFF. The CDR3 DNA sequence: TGTGCCAGCAGCGAGGGTAGCGGGAGGGGGGAGCAGTTCTTC.

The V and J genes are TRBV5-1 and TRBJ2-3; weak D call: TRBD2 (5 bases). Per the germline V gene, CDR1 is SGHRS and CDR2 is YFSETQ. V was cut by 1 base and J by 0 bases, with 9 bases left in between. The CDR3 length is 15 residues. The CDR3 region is CASSLWRSSTDTQYF. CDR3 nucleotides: TGCGCCAGCAGCTTGTGGAGGTCTAGCACAGATACGCAGTATTTT.

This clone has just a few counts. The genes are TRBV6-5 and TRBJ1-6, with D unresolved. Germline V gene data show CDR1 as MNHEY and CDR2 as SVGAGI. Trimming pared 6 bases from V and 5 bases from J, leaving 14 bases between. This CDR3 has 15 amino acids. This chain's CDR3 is CASRPRGFDNSPLHF. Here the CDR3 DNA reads TGTGCCAGCAGGCCACGGGGATTCGATAATTCACCCCTCCACTTT.